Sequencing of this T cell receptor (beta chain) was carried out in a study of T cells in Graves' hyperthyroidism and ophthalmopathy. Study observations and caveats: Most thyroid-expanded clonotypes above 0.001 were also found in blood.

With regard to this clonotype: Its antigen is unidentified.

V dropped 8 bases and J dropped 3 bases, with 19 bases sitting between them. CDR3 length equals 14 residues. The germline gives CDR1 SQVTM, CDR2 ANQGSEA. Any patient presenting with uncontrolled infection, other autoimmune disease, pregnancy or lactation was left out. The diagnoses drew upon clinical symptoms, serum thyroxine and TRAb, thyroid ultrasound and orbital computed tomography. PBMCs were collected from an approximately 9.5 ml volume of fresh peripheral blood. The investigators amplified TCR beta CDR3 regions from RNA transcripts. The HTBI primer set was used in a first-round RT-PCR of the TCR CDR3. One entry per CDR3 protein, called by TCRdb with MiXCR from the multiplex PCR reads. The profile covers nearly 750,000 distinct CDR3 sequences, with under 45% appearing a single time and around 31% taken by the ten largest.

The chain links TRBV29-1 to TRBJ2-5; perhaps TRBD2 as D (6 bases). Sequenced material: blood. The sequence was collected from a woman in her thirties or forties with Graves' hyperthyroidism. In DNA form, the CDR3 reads TGCAGCAGTTACATGTGGTCGGGGGAAGAGACCCAGTACTTC. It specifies CSSYMWSGEETQYF.